This T cell receptor beta chain was documented in a study of blood T cells in healthy people across ages. A sample-barcoded 5' primer and a J-beta primer mix were used in a second PCR of roughly 6 to 11 cycles. TCRdb fed the 5' RACE reads into MiXCR, producing one record per CDR3 protein. The data contain roughly 1.5 million distinct CDR3 sequences, approximately 43% of them singletons. The sequencing sample was made of blood. The clonotype was recovered from a woman between 18 and 29 years old in good health.

CDR3 in DNA: TGTGCCAGCAGCTTATGTGGGGCGCCTGAAGCTTTCTTT. This codes for CASSLCGAPEAFF. J is TRBJ1-1 and V is TRBV7-4; D is possibly TRBD1 (5 bases). This CDR3 has 13 residues. CDR1 is SGHVT, CDR2 SQSDAQ, per germline. V was clipped by 2 bases and J by 6 bases, with 10 bases between them. Supplemented by reference TRBV7-4 and TRBJ1-1, the full variable domain reads GAGVSQSPRYKVAKRGRDVALRCDSISGHVTLYWYRQTLGQGSEVLTYSQSDAQRDKSGRPSGRFSAERPERSVSTLKIQRTEQGDSAVYLCASSLCGAPEAFFGQGTRLTVV.